This T cell receptor (beta chain) appears in the sequencing data of a study of control samples from healthy donors and cancer patients. Germline V gene lookup returns CDR1 ENHRY and CDR2 SYGVKD. V lost 1 base to trimming and J lost 3 bases, with 7 bases between them. This CDR3 contains 13 residues. This clone was seen just once. Assay used: immunoSEQ multiplex PCR; TCRdb lists only in-frame clones, some missing. Of 85,000 to 110,000 clones listed, around 89% are singletons. The source material was PBMCs. The clonotype comes from a man aged 55 to 69 with lung cancer. The chain combines TRBV10-3 with TRBJ2-7; unclear D gene. CDR3 bases: TGTGCCATCAGTGAGTTGGGCAGCTACGAGCAGTACGTC. This gives the protein CAISELGSYEQYV.